Each of the 22 T cell receptor beta chains below was sequenced from the same sample in a study of blood T cell repertoires in COVID-19. The table came from immunoSEQ multiplex PCR; TCRdb's copy has only in-frame clones and leaves some out. This table has 200,000 to 300,000 clones, 81% appearing once. Sequencing was performed on peripheral blood. Receptor source: a woman older than 75 with COVID-19, enrolled during active disease.

This clone was found once. The chain's CDR3 is CASSVPSAGGRNEQFF. The CDR3 DNA reads as TGCGCCAGCAGTGTTCCCTCCGCGGGGGGCCGGAATGAGCAGTTCTTC. V and J are TRBV10-2 and TRBJ2-1; 8 nucleotides agree with TRBD2. The CDR3 has 16 amino acids. V dropped 4 bases and J dropped 7; count of bases not matched to a gene: 12. Germline V gene data show CDR1 as WSHSY and CDR2 as SAAADI.

DNA of the CDR3: TGTGCCAGCAGTGAGCGGGAGCCCCTAAACTATGGCTACACCTTC. Its translation: CASSEREPLNYGYTF. This chain connects TRBV2 to TRBJ1-2; no firm D call. Trimming took 3 bases from V and 2 from J, leaving 13 bases between them. The germline V gene encodes CDR1 SNHLY and CDR2 FYNNEI. The CDR3 runs 15 residues.

The chain links TRBV18 to TRBJ1-1; D may be TRBD1 (5 bases). The length of the CDR3 is 14 residues. Germline loops: CDR1 KGHSH, CDR2 LQKENI. V was shortened by 2 bases and J by 5 bases, with 12 bases between the two germline ends. CDR3 residues: CASSPDGHRTEAFF. The CDR3 DNA reads as TGTGCCAGCTCACCAGACGGACACAGGACTGAAGCTTTCTTT.

The gene calls are TRBV18 and TRBJ2-7, with TRBD1 as a possible D gene (6 bases). Trimming cost V 4 bases and J 3 bases, with 10 bases left between them. The CDR3 totals 13 residues. Germline-derived CDR1 and CDR2 are KGHSH and LQKENI. The CDR3 spells CASSRTADYEQYF. The CDR3 DNA reads as TGTGCCAGCTCACGGACAGCGGACTACGAGCAGTACTTC.

The chain's CDR3 is CASTPDRPLVTEAFF. CDR3 coding DNA: TGTGCCAGCACCCCGGACAGGCCGTTGGTCACTGAAGCTTTCTTT. The V call is TRBV25-1, the J call TRBJ1-1, with 7 bases lining up with TRBD1. Germline V gives CDR1 MGHDK, CDR2 SYGVNS. This CDR3 is built from 15 residues. The J segment lost 4 bases and the V segment lost 7 bases, leaving 12 bases of the junction unmatched.

This clone has only a few counts. J is TRBJ1-1 and V is TRBV5-1, with D perhaps matching TRBD1 (5 bases). Germline V gives CDR1 SGHRS, CDR2 YFSETQ. The V end lost 0 bases, the J end lost 5 bases, and 14 bases lay between the germline ends. The length of the CDR3 is 15 residues. The CDR3 region is CASSLEAPGGTEAFF. The CDR3 coding sequence is TGCGCCAGCAGCTTGGAGGCACCTGGGGGGACTGAAGCTTTCTTT. Complete variable domain (other parts from reference TRBV5-1 and TRBJ1-1): KAGVTQTPRYLIKTRGQQVTLSCSPISGHRSVSWYQQTPGQGLQFLFEYFSETQRNKGNFPGRFSGRQFSNSRSEMNVSTLELGDSALYLCASSLEAPGGTEAFFGQGTRLTVV.

The CDR3 region has the DNA TGCAGCGTTGAGTATAGGGGTTATGGCTACACCTTC. Protein: CSVEYRGYGYTF. The chain employs TRBV29-1 and TRBJ1-2; D may be TRBD1 (5 bases). The CDR3 runs to 12 residues. Germline CDR1 reads SQVTM; CDR2 reads ANQGSEA. Trimming took 3 bases from V and 5 from J, leaving 10 bases between them.

The sample holds one count of this clone. V and J are TRBV2 and TRBJ2-5, with TRBD2 matching 12 bases. Germline assignment: CDR1 SNHLY and CDR2 FYNNEI. CDR3 length: 13 residues. V shed 7 bases, J shed 7 bases, and the junction held 4 bases outside the gene matches. This CDR3 is CASTSSGGGTQYF. Here the CDR3 DNA reads TGTGCCAGCACCTCTAGCGGGGGGGGGACCCAGTACTTC.

This clone was seen more than once but under ten times. This chain uses TRBV27 with TRBJ2-7; weak D call: TRBD1 (6 bases). Germline-derived CDR1 and CDR2 are MNHEY and SMNVEV (reference sequence). Between the trimmed V and J ends, which lost 5 bases and 2 bases, there was a span of 13 bases. This CDR3 is 14 amino acids long. The CDR3 sequence is CASSPYRATYEQYF. The CDR3 nucleotides read TGTGCCAGCAGTCCCTACAGGGCCACCTACGAGCAGTACTTC.

The CDR3 spells CASGPPGEQYF. The CDR3 DNA sequence: TGTGCCAGCGGCCCACCGGGCGAGCAGTACTTC. The chain links TRBV2 to TRBJ2-7; D gene ambiguous. Germline V CDR1 and CDR2: SNHLY, FYNNEI. This CDR3 comprises 11 residues. The ends were cut back, 8 bases at V and 6 bases at J, with 11 bases in the middle. Full variable domain (rest looked up from reference TRBV2 and TRBJ2-7): EPEVTQTPSHQVTQMGQEVILRCVPISNHLYFYWYRQILGQKVEFLVSFYNNEISEKSEIFDDQFSVERPDGSNFTLKIRSTKLEDSAMYFCASGPPGEQYFGPGTRLTVT.

This chain links TRBV7-3 with TRBJ1-1; D is uncertain. Trimming took 2 bases from V and 1 from J, leaving 20 bases between them. This CDR3 is built from 18 residues. CDR1 and CDR2 (germline): SGHTA, FQGTGA. The CDR3 DNA reads as TGTGCCAGCAGCTTACAACCGGGGAGGAGTAGATGGAACACTGAAGCTTTCTTT. As protein: CASSLQPGRSRWNTEAFF.

This clone was counted a few times. The chain carries TRBV7-9 and TRBJ1-1, with D unresolved. Trimming removed 0 bases from V and 7 bases from J, with 12 bases in between. The germline gives CDR1 SEHNR, CDR2 FQNEAQ (reference sequence). The length of the CDR3 is 14 residues. The CDR3 loop reads CASSLAPGSFEAFF. Written as DNA, the CDR3 is TGTGCCAGCAGCTTAGCCCCCGGGTCCTTTGAAGCTTTCTTT.

This chain uses TRBV11-2 with TRBJ1-3; 8 nucleotides match TRBD1. Germline V gene data show CDR1 as SGHAT and CDR2 as FQNNGV. The trim removed 5 bases at V and 1 base at J, leaving 4 bases unmatched. The CDR3 runs 15 residues. The CDR3 DNA reads as TGTGCCAGCAGCCGAGACAGGGGATCTGGAAACACCATATATTTT. Translated, it gives CASSRDRGSGNTIYF.

This clone was detected only once. The CDR3 spells CASSSRDTYEQYF. For the CDR3, the DNA is TGTGCCAGCAGCTCCCGGGACACCTACGAGCAGTACTTC. The rearrangement links TRBV4-2 to TRBJ2-7; tentatively, D is TRBD1 (6 bases). The CDR3 is 13 amino acids. CDR1 is LGHNA and CDR2 is YNFKEQ in the germline V gene. Trimming pared 5 bases from V and 2 bases from J, leaving 10 bases between.

The V gene is TRBV28, the J gene TRBJ1-4; 7 positions agree with TRBD1. With V trimmed by 6 bases and J by 6 bases, 7 bases remained unmatched. The CDR3 runs 14 residues. Germline V gene data show CDR1 as MDHEN and CDR2 as SYDVKM. The chain's CDR3 is CASSLDRVDEKLFF. The CDR3 nucleotides are TGTGCCAGCAGCCTAGACAGGGTGGATGAAAAACTGTTTTTT.

The chain combines TRBV5-1 with TRBJ2-6; 7 nucleotides align to TRBD1. The CDR3 runs to 15 residues. Germline lookup yields CDR1 SGHRS and CDR2 YFSETQ. J was trimmed by 2 bases and V by 3 bases; bases with no gene match: 2. The CDR3 here is CASSWGTAGANVLTF. DNA of the CDR3: TGCGCCAGCAGCTGGGGGACAGCTGGGGCCAACGTCCTGACTTTC.

The sample holds one count of this clone. The chain has TRBV4-1 and TRBJ1-2; tentatively, D is TRBD1 (6 bases). This CDR3 is 15 amino acids long. CDR1 and CDR2 from the germline V gene are MGHRA and YSYEKL. V lost 1 base, J lost 4 bases, and 13 bases lay in between. The CDR3 sequence is CASSQGQGTTYGYTF. The CDR3 coding sequence is TGCGCCAGCAGCCAAGGGCAGGGGACCACCTATGGCTACACCTTC.

There are a few counts of this clone. The V gene is TRBV7-2, the J gene TRBJ2-5, with 7 bases identical to TRBD1. Trimming cost V 5 bases and J 1 base; bases outside gene matches: 10. Per germline, CDR1 SGHTA and CDR2 FQGNSA. The CDR3 is 16 amino acids. As DNA, the CDR3 is TGTGCCAGCAGCCCCGGGACAGTCGTCGGCCAAGAGACCCAGTACTTC. Amino acids: CASSPGTVVGQETQYF.

This clone was observed a handful of times. V gene TRBV3-1 (or the pseudogene TRBV3-2) combines with J gene TRBJ1-2; D may be TRBD1 (5 bases). The CDR3 has 15 residues. Trimming shortened V by 0 bases and J by 3 bases, and 11 bases separated the two germline ends. CDR1 and CDR2 (germline): LGHDT, YNNKEL (reference sequence). The CDR3 region is CASSQDGGEDYGYTF. For the CDR3, the DNA is TGTGCCAGCAGCCAAGACGGGGGGGAGGACTATGGCTACACCTTC.

The chain has TRBV10-3 and TRBJ1-5; D call uncertain. CDR1 and CDR2 (germline): ENHRY, SYGVKD. CDR3 length equals 15 residues. The V end lost 0 bases, the J end lost 2 bases, and 8 bases lay between the germline ends. DNA for the CDR3: TGTGCCATCAGTGAGTCAGGAACAGGCAATCAGCCCCAGCATTTT. It yields the protein CAISESGTGNQPQHF.

This chain connects TRBV7-3 to TRBJ2-7, with a tentative D call TRBD2 (6 bases). The V end was cut by 1 base, the J end by 3 bases, with 13 bases between. Per germline, CDR1 SGHTA and CDR2 FQGTGA. The CDR3 extends over 15 amino acids. DNA of the CDR3: TGTGCCAGCAGCTTAAAGGTAGCGGCCGACTACGAGCAGTACTTC. Residues: CASSLKVAADYEQYF.

This chain connects TRBV5-1 to TRBJ1-1, with D tentatively TRBD1 (6 bases). The CDR3 is made up of 15 amino acids. Germline assignment: CDR1 SGHRS and CDR2 YFSETQ. V lost 3 bases and J lost 1, with 13 bases in between. CDR3 in amino acids: CASSYITGWNTEAFF. The CDR3 nucleotides are TGCGCCAGCAGCTATATAACAGGGTGGAACACTGAAGCTTTCTTT.